These T cell receptor beta chains were read from a single sample in a study of T cells in Graves' hyperthyroidism and ophthalmopathy. TCRdb re-called the multiplex PCR reads with MiXCR, one entry per CDR3 protein. The sample holds around 600,000 distinct CDR3 sequences; approximately 15% are singletons and the top ten take around 7%. Material for sequencing was blood. The source of these receptors is a young woman with Graves' ophthalmopathy. The CDR3 runs from the conserved cysteine through the conserved F or W.

len | v_gene | CDR3aa
14 | TRBV7-2 | CASSFGTHTGELFF
13 | TRBV27 | CASSSAGPYEQYF
15 | TRBV7-2 | CASSLASGTAGEQFF
15 | TRBV12-3/TRBV12-4 | CASSLDDANTGELFF
13 | TRBV12-3/TRBV12-4 | CASSSSRGNEQLF
12 | TRBV11-3 | CASSTIEDTQYF
16 | TRBV6-5 | CASSYTAGGPTGELFF
16 | TRBV5-1 | CASSLDGQGISYEQYF
14 | TRBV11-1 | CANSNRGQNTEAFF
19 | TRBV7-2 | CASSLLGQAPQGSYNEQFF
13 | TRBV7-3 | CASSLTGPDEQYF
16 | TRBV4-2 | CASSLPTGTGSYEQYF
14 | TRBV5-1 | CASSSTSGSETQYF
17 | TRBV20-1 | CSARDWGASTGANVLTF
14 | TRBV6-1 | CASKVDSDNSPLHF
15 | TRBV20-1 | CSAIRTSGRAFTQYF
13 | TRBV7-8 | CASSFHSTDTQYF
16 | TRBV6-5 | CASSYSGTGGTLEQYF
14 | TRBV6-2/TRBV6-3 | CASRFGLSNQPQHF
18 | TRBV7-9 | CASSPLGSASGPSYEQYF
11 | TRBV7-2 | CASSLGQPIYF
15 | TRBV13 | CASSRWDLKGETRYF
15 | TRBV9 | CASSVGTSGIETQYF
15 | TRBV4-3 | CASSQAPDSLDTQYF
12 | TRBV10-3 | CAISEEEIGYTF
12 | TRBV13 | CASSLFSSEAFF
15 | TRBV7-9 | CASSQQGRSTDTQYF
14 | TRBV18 | CASSRPGDSQPQHF
12 | TRBV12-5 | CASGSWGSPLHF
16 | TRBV19 | CASSLTQGARAGEQYF
14 | TRBV19 | CACRDRVEDEKLFF
14 | TRBV19 | CATSMGQSSYEQYF
15 | TRBV19 | CASSWSGNSYNEQFF
15 | TRBV30 | CAWTGTPLSTDTQYF
11 | TRBV6-2/TRBV6-3 | CASSPLYEQFF